Reported below is one TCR beta chain. Its recognized antigen is unknown. No quality values exist for individual bases; no much larger clone is one base distant. To prepare the library, the immunoSEQ multiplex PCR assay was applied. For the multiplex PCR, a mixture combining 60 forward primers for TCR Vbeta segments and 13 reverse primers for TCR Jbeta segments was used. Amplification of the CDR3 region of rearranged TCR beta genes was performed with a multiplex PCR assay on genomic DNA. Amplified TCR beta libraries were sequenced as 87-base-pair reads on the Illumina HiSeq System. Turning to the authors' computational methods: A later analysis counted 65 million to 90 million unique TCR beta chains across the approximately 700 repertoires, and roughly 10 million of these chains were shared by at least two donors. A nearest-neighbor algorithm error-corrected the raw reads and collapsed the reads into unique sequences, merging closely related sequences to remove PCR and sequencing errors. V, D and J gene segments were assigned by aligning CDR3 sequences to IMGT reference sequences. For a sequence to be retained, a match of at least six nucleotides was required to both a V gene segment and a J gene segment. Rearrangements were classified as productive when the CDR3 lacked stop codons and remained in frame with V and J, and all other rearrangements were classified as non-productive. CDR3 was defined according to IMGT convention as the region running from the second conserved V-encoded cysteine to the conserved J-encoded phenylalanine. The earlier analysis of about 610 of the donors excluded sequences that lacked an unambiguous match to a single V gene segment. In an earlier analysis of 587 of the donors, a V segment was called functional when productive rearrangements were above 56.7%, and segregating when the standard deviation between donors exceeded 5%. A statistical classification framework was built to diagnose cytomegalovirus status from the catalog of TCR beta chain sequences. V and J gene assignment, in a later analysis, came from comparing TCR nucleotide sequences with IMGT/GENE-DB human TR gene sequences. In a later analysis, CDR3 sequences and most-parsimonious VDJ recombination scenarios were assigned using the TCRdist pipeline. In a later analysis, each TCR beta chain was defined by its CDR3 amino acid sequence together with its V-gene family, and reads without a unique V-gene family were excluded. In a later analysis, approximately 640 highly shared, low-generation-probability nucleotide sequences were removed to address suspected cross-contamination and a sequencing artifact. In a later analysis, a clonal expansion index was calculated for each public chain from normalized within-repertoire ranks of inferred template counts. In a later analysis, generation probabilities were computed using a VDJ recombination model fitted to out-of-frame rearrangements, and the results were checked against IGoR. In a later analysis, hypergeometric tests were used to score TCR-TCR, TCR-HLA and TCR-CMV co-occurrence, with a repertoire-size bias correction applied to TCR pairs. To estimate false discovery rates, a later analysis permuted the HLA or CMV assignments 20 times. In a later analysis, co-occurring TCRs were grouped with DBSCAN, and TCRdist sequence similarity was added when clustering was performed within HLA-allele-positive subsets. Repertoires with fewer than 30,000 or more than 120,000 public chains, plus five repertoires with anomalous nucleotide sharing, were excluded from co-occurrence clustering. The table comes from immuneACCESS by way of TCRdb, which keeps in-frame sequences with V and J called. Part of the clones is missing from these tables; in studies checked, under half for an unresolved V gene and the rest for unknown reasons. V and J calls and clone size come straight from that table; D and trimming were deduced from the DNA. The sample table holds 150,000 to 200,000 clones, of which 84% were seen once. The ten biggest clones cover 0.2% to 0.3% of the sample.

The data belong to a study of cytomegalovirus exposure and HLA in healthy donors (dated by TCRdb to about 2017). Background on the whole study: An earlier analysis of approximately 640 of the donors reported approximately 270 Gb of sequence data and some 120 million unique TCR beta sequences from 150 million to 200 million T cells. An early release that covered several hundred HLA-typed donors contained approximately 300 gigabases of sequencing data and tens of millions of unique TCR sequences. Among the roughly 400 genotyped donors, more than 70% belonged to the genetic ancestry cluster associated with self-reported Caucasian donors. The study aimed to test whether cataloging public T cell receptors could reveal signatures of past pathogen exposure. The study profiled the T cell repertoires of more than 500 subjects by immunosequencing and related them to cytomegalovirus serostatus. Along with the roughly 670-subject first cohort, a separate validation cohort of around 110 different subjects was used. The study combined high-throughput TCR immunosequencing, statistical association of individual TCRs with disease status, and machine learning to predict cytomegalovirus infection status. In a later analysis, previously published TCR beta repertoires from several hundred donors were re-analyzed and high-resolution HLA genotyping was added so that TCR occurrence patterns could be studied. Rather than using new phenotypic data, the later analysis identified candidate immune exposures from TCR beta sequences and from how often those sequences occurred across donors. In an earlier analysis of 500 to 650 of the donors, high-throughput TCR beta sequencing was used to judge whether each TCR beta V gene segment behaved as functional or pseudogenic. Donor age, sex, ethnicity and CMV serostatus were compiled together with the repertoire data. Genome-wide SNP genotypes for about 65% of the 666 donors were used in a later genetic analysis, which treated that subset as a discovery cohort. All discovery cohort repertoires had been generated using a single sequencing platform. HLA typing included class I and class II loci at four-digit resolution. Typing coverage differed by locus: A, B, C, DRB1 and DQB1 were typed in roughly 629-630 donors, DQA1 in approximately 520, DPA1 in over 600, and DPB1 in 400 to 480. Five DR-DQ haplotypes were treated as single units for association and clustering because of strong linkage in the cohort. On average, 235,054 unique TCR beta nucleotide sequences were sequenced per donor among roughly 430 genotyped donors of the cohort, with about 17% of those sequences being non-productive.

The cohort was made up of several hundred healthy bone marrow donors. All cohort members were sampled while nominally healthy, although unrecorded immune exposures were likely present. The donor was CMV seronegative and was included in the group of a few hundred seronegative cohort members. A peripheral blood sample was provided by each donor, and peripheral blood mononuclear cells were used for TCR beta sequencing. The Qiagen DNeasy Blood Extraction Kit was used to extract genomic DNA from the blood cell samples. Results the study describes overall, beyond this receptor: Specific HLA alleles were associated with 15,000 to 20,000 TCR beta sequences at a false discovery rate of 0.05 in a later analysis. According to a later analysis, most CMV-associated TCR beta chains appeared to be HLA-restricted, and the HLA associations seemed to be driven largely by CMV exposure. Some IMGT-functional V segments, including TRBV6-2 and TRBV6-3, could not be distinguished by the 87-base-pair reads and were therefore excluded. In vitro tests confirmed that a few of the cytomegalovirus-associated TCR beta chains recognize cytomegalovirus antigens. When HLA alleles, especially DR and DQ, strongly co-occurred, attributing TCR associations to individual alleles was difficult. Because HLA typing was unavailable for some donors at each locus, only the typed subset was used in association tests. It was suggested by the authors that the approach could potentially be generalized to other disease states and immunological phenotypes. In a later analysis, TCR association rates were found to vary across HLA loci, with the most associated TCRs seen for DRB1 alleles and the fewest for HLA-C alleles. In a later analysis, HLA-associated TCR beta chains were found to be more clonally expanded and to have lower generation probabilities than equally common non-associated chains. Sequencing depth was assumed to be roughly uniform across donors in the presence/absence analyses, though that assumption may not hold. According to a later genetic analysis, donors in an Asian-associated ancestry cluster had fewer N-insertions in productive TCRs than the approximately 630-donor mean. The classifier was reported to diagnose cytomegalovirus status with high specificity and sensitivity in both the original cohort and the validation cohort. A further reported finding was that TCR beta sequences accurately predicted the HLA-A and HLA-B alleles for most subjects in the first cohort. Linkage disequilibrium might explain the correlated functional status among segregating V segments, but an unknown experimental factor could not be ruled out. Seventeen rarely observed V segments, including chromosome 9 orphons, were excluded from the earlier analysis of approximately 500 of the donors because counts were too low. This cohort had only TCR beta chains sequenced, and the lack of alpha or paired-chain data limited which features could be detected. The sequencing pipeline was judged likely to have produced a cluster of highly shared sequence variants as a technical artifact. Broadly in line with IMGT annotations, most TCR beta V segments showed up in productive rearrangements about 87% or about 30% of the time in an earlier analysis of around 600 of the donors. An association between a missense DCLRE1C variant and V-gene and J-gene trimming of TCR beta chains was found in a later genetic analysis and replicated in an independent cohort. The only immune exposure information available for the cohort was CMV serostatus. According to a later analysis, parvovirus B19, influenza, CMV and Epstein-Barr virus appeared linked to several top co-occurrence clusters. Most TCR sequences were seen in very few donors, while some public TCRs were found in many individuals. In the study, some 160 TCR beta chains were listed as associated with cytomegalovirus.

CDR1 and CDR2, per the germline V gene, are SGHTA and FQGTGA. Germline trimming: 5 bases from V, 5 bases from J; junction bases outside gene matches: 11. The CDR3 spans 17 residues, from the cysteine through the phenylalanine. The read is trimmed to its CDR3 DNA, 51 bases read in frame from base 1. Sample: PBMCs. The receptor was derived from a boy younger than 18 in good health and CMV-seronegative. Here the chain combines TRBV7-3 and TRBJ2-2, with 10 bases aligning to TRBD2. CDR3 protein: CASSQGGASGRTGELFF. Read as DNA, the sequence is TGTGCCAGCAGCCAGGGGGGGGCTAGCGGGAGAACCGGGGAGCTGTTTTTT. The full variable domain, completed from the reference TRBV7-3 and TRBJ2-2 proteins outside the CDR3, reads GAGVSQTPSNKVTEKGKYVELRCDPISGHTALYWYRQSLGQGPEFLIYFQGTGAADDSGLPNDRFFAVRPEGSVSTLKIQRTERGDSAVYLCASSQGGASGRTGELFFGEGSRLTVL.